Below are 25 T cell receptor beta chains sequenced from a single sample in a study of CD8 T cells in ankylosing spondylitis. TCRdb processed the 5' RACE reads anew with MiXCR; each CDR3 protein has one entry. This sample carries about 450,000 distinct CDR3 sequences, roughly a quarter of them seen once, and the ten largest clones take about 0.89%. The study, taken as a whole, reports: Ankylosing spondylitis blood seemed to carry a telltale TCR beta motif made of under ten highly homologous variants.

For these TCRs, the target antigens are not known. Sequencing was performed on blood, either unsorted or a sorted T cell fraction (not recorded which). Receptors originate from a male donor with ankylosing spondylitis.

Many counts were recorded for this clonotype. The chain carries TRBV29-1 and TRBJ2-1; a weak D match, TRBD1 (6 bases). The length of the CDR3 is 13 residues. The V gene's germline CDR1 is SQVTM and CDR2 ANQGSEA. The ends were cut back, 3 bases at V and 8 bases at J, with 14 bases in the middle. The CDR3 DNA reads as TGCAGCGTTGAGCCCCCCAGGGGCGATGAGCAGTTCTTC. Translation: CSVEPPRGDEQFF.

The gene calls are TRBV9 and TRBJ2-1; D perhaps matches TRBD2 (6 bases). Germline assignment: CDR1 SGDLS and CDR2 YYNGEE. Trimming left V 4 bases short and J 7 bases short, with 12 bases between. This CDR3 has 13 residues. CDR3 sequence reads: CASSIRGENEQFF. Here the CDR3 DNA reads TGTGCCAGCAGCATACGCGGGGAGAATGAGCAGTTCTTC.

Ten or more counts support this clonotype. This chain links TRBV6-2 or TRBV6-3 with TRBJ1-5; perhaps TRBD1 as D (6 bases). The ends were cut back, 2 bases at V and 7 bases at J, with 24 bases in the middle. The length of the CDR3 is 18 residues. Germline V gene data show CDR1 as MNHEY and CDR2 as SVGEGT. CDR3 nucleotide sequence: TGTGCCAGCAGTTACAGAGCCGGACAGTCCAAGAGGGGACAGCCCCAGCATTTT. Its protein is CASSYRAGQSKRGQPQHF.

The rearrangement joins TRBV6-1 to TRBJ2-3; D uncertain. The CDR3 consists of 13 residues. Germline V CDR1 and CDR2: MNHNS, SASEGT. Trimming left V 7 bases short and J 6 bases short, with 14 bases between. The CDR3 DNA follows: TGTGCCAGCACCCTTAACCGTTTTGATACGCAGTATTTT. It specifies CASTLNRFDTQYF.

The chain joins TRBV3-1 to TRBJ1-6; D gene uncertain. Trimming cost V 0 bases and J 13 bases, with 13 bases left between them. This CDR3 comprises 14 residues. The germline CDR1 and CDR2 sequences are LGHDT and YNNKEL (reference sequence). DNA for the CDR3: TGTGCCAGCAGCCAAGAGTTCGGGTCGGGGCCCCTCCACTTT. It yields the protein CASSQEFGSGPLHF.

This clonotype has a handful of counts. The chain joins TRBV29-1 to TRBJ1-2, with 9 positions matching TRBD1. The CDR3 consists of 12 residues. Germline-derived CDR1 and CDR2 are SQVTM and ANQGSEA. V dropped 6 bases and J dropped 3; count of bases not matched to a gene: 2. CDR3 DNA: TGCAGCGTGGGACAGGGCGACTATGGCTACACCTTC. Translation: CSVGQGDYGYTF. The full variable domain, its missing parts supplied by reference TRBV29-1 and TRBJ1-2, is SAVISQKPSRDICQRGTSLTIQCQVDSQVTMMFWYRQQPGQSLTLIATANQGSEATYESGFVIDKFPISRPNLTFSTLTVSNMSPEDSSIYLCSVGQGDYGYTFGSGTRLTVV.

This clonotype appeared a few times. The CDR3 sequence is CASSAEPRAAFF. The CDR3 DNA is TGTGCCAGCAGTGCGGAGCCCCGCGCAGCTTTCTTT. The chain recombines TRBV2 with TRBJ1-1; no clear D gene. Per the germline V gene, CDR1 is SNHLY and CDR2 is FYNNEI. V gave up 4 bases and J gave up 10 bases, with 13 bases separating them. The CDR3 is made up of 12 amino acids.

This clonotype was detected ten times or more. This chain uses TRBV5-1 with TRBJ2-1; 9 bases agree with TRBD1. Germline V gene data show CDR1 as SGHRS and CDR2 as YFSETQ. The CDR3 contains 15 residues. The trim removed 1 base at V and 9 bases at J, leaving 8 bases unmatched. This CDR3 is CASSLLGTGKSEQFF. The CDR3, as DNA: TGCGCCAGCAGCTTGCTTGGGACAGGGAAGAGTGAGCAGTTCTTC.

This clonotype has just a few counts. The chain combines TRBV12-3 or TRBV12-4 with TRBJ2-2, with TRBD2 matching over 10 bases. This CDR3 comprises 15 residues. V shed 5 bases and J 8 bases; nucleotides not matched to a gene: 8. CDR3 amino acids: CASSDGLAEYGELFF. DNA of the CDR3: TGTGCCAGCAGTGACGGACTAGCGGAGTATGGGGAGCTGTTTTTT.

The rearrangement uses TRBV5-1 and TRBJ1-1, with TRBD1 as a possible D gene (5 bases). This CDR3 comprises 15 residues. V lost 0 bases and J 5 bases, leaving 14 bases between the germline ends. CDR1 SGHRS and CDR2 YFSETQ come from the germline V gene. In DNA, the CDR3 is TGCGCCAGCAGCTTGGAAGGGGCCCCGAGGACTGAAGCTTTCTTT. Encoded protein: CASSLEGAPRTEAFF.

The chain employs TRBV20-1 and TRBJ2-7; TRBD1 matches at 7 bases. CDR1 DFQATT and CDR2 SNEGSKA come from the germline V gene (reference sequence). CDR3 length: 15 residues. J gave up 2 bases and V 3 bases, and 10 bases lay outside the gene matches. CDR3 region: CSASGTRQGTYEQYF. For the CDR3, the DNA is TGCAGTGCTAGCGGCACGAGACAGGGAACCTACGAGCAGTACTTC.

V gene TRBV18 combines with J gene TRBJ2-2; D might be TRBD1 (6 bases). CDR1 KGHSH and CDR2 LQKENI come from the germline V gene. V dropped 0 bases and J dropped 1 base, with 9 bases sitting between them. This CDR3 comprises 16 residues. CDR3 protein: CASSPPLTGNTGELFF. The CDR3 nucleotides are TGTGCCAGCTCACCACCTCTGACAGGGAACACCGGGGAGCTGTTTTTT. Together with reference TRBV18 and TRBJ2-2, the CDR3 gives the full variable domain: NAGVMQNPRHLVRRRGQEARLRCSPMKGHSHVYWYRQLPEEGLKFMVYLQKENIIDESGMPKERFSAEFPKEGPSILRIQQVVRGDSAAYFCASSPPLTGNTGELFFGEGSRLTVL.

The V call is TRBV7-2, the J call TRBJ2-7; 8 nucleotides align to TRBD2. Germline assignment: CDR1 SGHTA and CDR2 FQGNSA. V shed 5 bases, J shed 2 bases, and the junction held 5 bases outside the gene matches. CDR3 length equals 14 residues. The CDR3 DNA follows: TGTGCCAGCAGCGGAACTAGCGGAACCTACGAGCAGTACTTC. It encodes CASSGTSGTYEQYF.

This clonotype showed up many times. This chain joins TRBV29-1 and TRBJ2-1; TRBD1 aligns across 7 bases. This CDR3 is 13 amino acids long. The J segment lost 3 bases and the V segment lost 7 bases, leaving 6 bases of the junction unmatched. Germline CDR1 is SQVTM and CDR2 is ANQGSEA. This chain's CDR3 is CSACRGFYNEQFF. The DNA of the CDR3 is TGCAGCGCTTGCAGGGGGTTCTACAATGAGCAGTTCTTC.

The chain carries TRBV7-9 and TRBJ2-7; 10 bases are a match to TRBD1. J gave up 5 bases and V 1 base, and 5 bases lay outside the gene matches. Germline CDR1 reads SEHNR; CDR2 reads FQNEAQ (reference sequence). The CDR3 sequence is 15 residues long. The DNA of the CDR3 is TGTGCCAGCAGCTTAGGGCGGGACAGGGGCAACGAGCAGTACTTC. Its translation: CASSLGRDRGNEQYF.

This clonotype was observed a handful of times. CDR3 bases: TGTGCCAGCAGTGCTCTAGGACCGGGCACAGATACGCAGTATTTT. Encoded protein: CASSALGPGTDTQYF. The chain couples TRBV2 to TRBJ2-3; D is unclear. The V gene lost 4 bases and the J gene lost 1 base, with 12 bases spanning the gap. The CDR3 has 15 amino acids. Germline V gives CDR1 SNHLY, CDR2 FYNNEI.

This clonotype was counted between two and nine times. The chain carries TRBV4-1 and TRBJ1-2; a possible D gene is TRBD1 (6 bases). This CDR3 contains 15 residues. Germline-derived CDR1 and CDR2 are MGHRA and YSYEKL. The V end was cut by 1 base, the J end by 8 bases, with 17 bases between. CDR3: CASSQGGGLPAGYTF. CDR3 in DNA: TGCGCCAGCAGCCAAGGTGGGGGCCTACCGGCCGGCTACACCTTC.

This clonotype has only one observation. This chain connects TRBV3-1 to TRBJ1-2, with D unresolved. CDR3 length: 14 residues. Germline lookup yields CDR1 LGHDT and CDR2 YNNKEL (reference sequence). The V gene lost 1 base and the J gene lost 3 bases, with 9 bases spanning the gap. In nucleotides, the CDR3 is TGTGCCAGCAGCCAAGGCGAGGGATACTATGGCTACACCTTC. Translating it yields CASSQGEGYYGYTF.

This clonotype has only a few counts. Here the CDR3 DNA reads TGCAGTGCTAGAAATCCCCGCTTCGAAGCCTACGAGCAGTACTTC. Amino acid sequence: CSARNPRFEAYEQYF. The V gene is TRBV20-1, the J gene TRBJ2-7, with D uncertain. CDR3 size: 15 residues. In germline, CDR1 is DFQATT, CDR2 SNEGSKA (reference sequence). Between the trimmed V and J ends, which lost 2 bases and 2 bases, there was a span of 16 bases.

There are a few counts of this clonotype. The chain recombines TRBV14 with TRBJ2-5; TRBD2 matches at 7 bases. Trimming at V came to 6 bases and at J to 5 bases, leaving 12 bases not matched to a gene. CDR3 length equals 15 residues. Germline V gene sequence: CDR1 SGHDN, CDR2 FVKESK. The DNA of the CDR3 is TGTGCCAGCAGACGATCGCGGGAGTCGGGGGAGACCCAGTACTTC. This translates into CASRRSRESGETQYF.

This clonotype was counted at least ten times. The J gene is TRBJ2-1, the V gene TRBV12-3 or TRBV12-4; the match to TRBD2 covers 8 bases. The CDR3 length is 15 residues. The trim removed 7 bases at V and 0 bases at J, leaving 5 bases unmatched. CDR3 sequence (DNA): TGTGCCAGCACCTTAAGCGGGAGCTCCTACAATGAGCAGTTCTTC. Residues: CASTLSGSSYNEQFF.

The chain employs TRBV3-1 and TRBJ1-1; D not resolved. Deletions cut 4 bases from V and 11 bases from J, with 17 bases between. CDR1 is LGHDT, CDR2 YNNKEL, per germline (reference sequence). The CDR3 covers 13 residues. This CDR3 reads CASSPRFDDGAFF. The CDR3 nucleotides are TGTGCCAGCAGCCCCCGTTTCGATGATGGGGCTTTCTTT.

This clonotype was picked up a small number of times. The V gene is TRBV7-8, the J gene TRBJ2-5; a possible D gene is TRBD2 (6 bases). The CDR3 has 17 amino acids. The V end lost 4 bases, the J end lost 5 bases, and 23 bases lay between the germline ends. CDR1 is SGHVS and CDR2 is FQNEAQ in the germline V gene. The CDR3 loop reads CASSSAQTSRAGETQYF. CDR3 DNA: TGTGCCAGCAGCTCTGCCCAGACTAGTCGTGCGGGCGAGACCCAGTACTTC.

This chain links TRBV15 with TRBJ2-5; D is undetermined. V dropped 1 base and J dropped 5 bases, with 14 bases sitting between them. The germline CDR1 and CDR2 sequences are LNHNV and YYDKDF (reference sequence). This CDR3 has 15 residues. The CDR3 loop reads CATSRASYSGETQYF. In DNA, the CDR3 is TGTGCCACCAGCAGAGCAAGTTACAGTGGGGAGACCCAGTACTTC.

The V and J genes are TRBV5-1 and TRBJ2-5; D gene unclear. Trimming cost V 0 bases and J 3 bases, with 15 bases left between them. Germline values: CDR1 SGHRS, CDR2 YFSETQ. The CDR3 has 16 amino acids. CDR3 residues: CASSLEGLGTEETQYF. The CDR3 DNA sequence: TGCGCCAGCAGCTTGGAAGGGTTGGGAACCGAAGAGACCCAGTACTTC.